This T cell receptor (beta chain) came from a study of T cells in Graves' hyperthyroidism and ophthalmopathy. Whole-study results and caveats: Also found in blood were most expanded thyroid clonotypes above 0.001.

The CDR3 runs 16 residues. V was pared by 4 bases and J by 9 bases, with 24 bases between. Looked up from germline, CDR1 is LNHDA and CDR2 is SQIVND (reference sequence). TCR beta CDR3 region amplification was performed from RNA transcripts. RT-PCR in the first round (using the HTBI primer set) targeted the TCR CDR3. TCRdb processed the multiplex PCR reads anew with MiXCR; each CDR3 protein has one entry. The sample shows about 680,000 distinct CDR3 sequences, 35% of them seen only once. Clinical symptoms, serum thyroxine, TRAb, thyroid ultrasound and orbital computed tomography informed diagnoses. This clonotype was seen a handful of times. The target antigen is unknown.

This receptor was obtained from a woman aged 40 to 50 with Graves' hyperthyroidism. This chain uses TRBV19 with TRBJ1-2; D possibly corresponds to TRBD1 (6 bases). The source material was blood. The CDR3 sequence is CASSKKKSGTIGSYTF. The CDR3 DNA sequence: TGTGCCAGTAGTAAGAAAAAATCCGGGACAATTGGAAGCTACACCTTC.